This T cell receptor beta chain comes out of a study of blood T cell repertoires in COVID-19. Study context: T cells, B-cell-depleted T cells, or PBMCs supplied cDNA or gDNA.

The table came from immunoSEQ multiplex PCR; TCRdb's copy has only in-frame clones and leaves some out. This sample has hundreds of thousands of clones, with 70% to 90% found just once. The germline V gene encodes CDR1 LNHDA and CDR2 SQIVND (reference sequence). Trimming took 7 bases from V and 4 from J, leaving 20 bases between them. The CDR3 has 16 amino acids. The sequence derives from a woman between 45 and 60 years old with active or convalescent COVID-19. The material sequenced was peripheral blood. The V call is TRBV19, the J call TRBJ1-3; the D is unclear. The CDR3 DNA sequence: TGTGCCAGTACCCCAAACCAGGCCCGGTCAGGAAACACCATATATTTT. It translates to CASTPNQARSGNTIYF.